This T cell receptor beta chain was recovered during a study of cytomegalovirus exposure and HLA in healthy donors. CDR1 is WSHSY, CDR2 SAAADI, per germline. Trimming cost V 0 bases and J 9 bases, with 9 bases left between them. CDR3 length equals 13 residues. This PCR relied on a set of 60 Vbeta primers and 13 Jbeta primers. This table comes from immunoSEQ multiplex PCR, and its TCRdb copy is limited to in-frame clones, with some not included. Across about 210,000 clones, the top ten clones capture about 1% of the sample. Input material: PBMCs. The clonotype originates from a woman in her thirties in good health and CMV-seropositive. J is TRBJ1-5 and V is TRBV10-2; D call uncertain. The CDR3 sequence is CASSESTLMPQHF. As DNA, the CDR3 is TGCGCCAGCAGTGAGTCGACTCTAATGCCCCAGCATTTT.